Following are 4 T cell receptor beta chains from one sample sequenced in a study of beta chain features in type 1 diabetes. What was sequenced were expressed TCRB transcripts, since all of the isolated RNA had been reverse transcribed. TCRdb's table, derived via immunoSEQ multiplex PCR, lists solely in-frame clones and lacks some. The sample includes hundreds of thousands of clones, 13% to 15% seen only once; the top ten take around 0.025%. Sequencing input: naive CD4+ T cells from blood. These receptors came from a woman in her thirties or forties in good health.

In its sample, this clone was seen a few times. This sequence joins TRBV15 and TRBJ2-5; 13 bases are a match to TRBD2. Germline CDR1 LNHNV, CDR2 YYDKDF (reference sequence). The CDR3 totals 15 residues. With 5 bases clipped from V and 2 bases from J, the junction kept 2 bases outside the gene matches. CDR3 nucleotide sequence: TGTGCCACCAGCCTGGGACTAGCGGGGCAAGAGACCCAGTACTTC. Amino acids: CATSLGLAGQETQYF.

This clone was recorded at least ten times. CDR3 loop: CASSLLATRGGQYF. The CDR3 nucleotides are TGTGCCAGCAGCTTACTGGCCACCAGGGGCGGGCAGTACTTC. J is TRBJ2-7 and V is TRBV7-9; D possibly corresponds to TRBD1 (6 bases). Between the trimmed V and J ends, which lost 2 bases and 9 bases, there was a span of 17 bases. Per germline, CDR1 SEHNR and CDR2 FQNEAQ (reference sequence). CDR3 length: 14 residues.

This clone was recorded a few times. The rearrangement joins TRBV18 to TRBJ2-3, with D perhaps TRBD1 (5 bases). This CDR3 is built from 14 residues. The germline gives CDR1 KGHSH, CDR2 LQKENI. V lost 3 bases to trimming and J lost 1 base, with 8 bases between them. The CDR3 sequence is CASSPGHGTDTQYF. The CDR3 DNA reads TGTGCCAGCTCACCCGGACACGGCACAGATACGCAGTATTTT.

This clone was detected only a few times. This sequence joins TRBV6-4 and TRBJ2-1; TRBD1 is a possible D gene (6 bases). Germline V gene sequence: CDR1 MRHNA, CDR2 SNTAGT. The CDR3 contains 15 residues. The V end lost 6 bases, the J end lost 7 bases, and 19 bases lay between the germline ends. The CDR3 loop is CASSPTRTVLNEQFF. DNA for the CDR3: TGTGCCAGCAGCCCTACTAGGACAGTCCTTAATGAGCAGTTCTTC.